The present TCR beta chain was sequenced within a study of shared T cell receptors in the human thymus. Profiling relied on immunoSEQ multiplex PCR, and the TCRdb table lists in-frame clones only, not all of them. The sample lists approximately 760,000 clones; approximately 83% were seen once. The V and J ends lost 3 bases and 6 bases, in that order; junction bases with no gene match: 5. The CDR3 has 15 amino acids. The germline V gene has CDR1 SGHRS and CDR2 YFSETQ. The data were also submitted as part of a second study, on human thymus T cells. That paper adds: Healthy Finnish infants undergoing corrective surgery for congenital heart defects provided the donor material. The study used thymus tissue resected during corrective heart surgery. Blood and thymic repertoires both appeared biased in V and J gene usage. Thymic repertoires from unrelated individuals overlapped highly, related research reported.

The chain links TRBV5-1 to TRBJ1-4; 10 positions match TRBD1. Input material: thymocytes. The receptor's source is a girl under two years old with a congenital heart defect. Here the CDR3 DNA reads TGCGCCAGCAGCTGGGGACAGGGGTCAGATGAAAAACTGTTTTTT. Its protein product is CASSWGQGSDEKLFF.